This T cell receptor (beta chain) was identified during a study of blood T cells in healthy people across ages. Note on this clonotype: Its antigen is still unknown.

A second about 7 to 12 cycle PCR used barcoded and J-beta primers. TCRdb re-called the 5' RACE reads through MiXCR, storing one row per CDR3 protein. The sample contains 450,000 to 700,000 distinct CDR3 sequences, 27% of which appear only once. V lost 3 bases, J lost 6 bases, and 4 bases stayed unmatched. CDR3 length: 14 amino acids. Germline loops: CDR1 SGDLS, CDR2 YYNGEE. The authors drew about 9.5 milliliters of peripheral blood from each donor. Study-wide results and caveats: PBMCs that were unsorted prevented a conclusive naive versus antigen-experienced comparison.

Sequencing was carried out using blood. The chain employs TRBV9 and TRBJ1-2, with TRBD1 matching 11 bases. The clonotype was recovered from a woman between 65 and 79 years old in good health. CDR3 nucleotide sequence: TGTGCCAGCAGCGCCGGGACAGGGGGGCATGGCTACACCTTC. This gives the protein CASSAGTGGHGYTF.